Below, 32 T cell receptor beta chains from the same sample are listed, as sequenced in a study of cytotoxic CD8 clonotypes in ibrutinib-treated CLL (dated by TCRdb to 2020 to 2022). Receptor amplification or capture employed the immunoSEQ multiplex PCR assay. TCRdb re-hosts the immuneACCESS table, in-frame sequences only. Its copies lack some clones; in the studies checked, an unresolved V gene accounts for under half of them, and the cause for the rest is not known. For this sample the table gives approximately 100,000 clones, of which about 58% were detected only once. The ten largest account for 37% of the sample. In light of the paper, this sample's time point label describes: approximately 2 years on ibrutinib. The sample was PBMCs, taken after 24 months of ibrutinib treatment. All receptors derive from a human donor with chronic lymphocytic leukemia.

The chain is built from TRBV30 and TRBJ1-1, with D unresolved. Trimming left V 4 bases short and J 5 bases short, with 8 bases between. Germline V lookup: CDR1 GTSNPN, CDR2 SVGIG (reference sequence). This CDR3 region has 11 residues. This CDR3 reads CAWMDLTEAFF. CDR3 nucleotides: TGTGCCTGGATGGACCTAACTGAAGCTTTCTTT.

The chain recombines TRBV20-1 with TRBJ2-5; D not certain. Germline V gene data show CDR1 as DFQATT and CDR2 as SNEGSKA (reference sequence). The V and J ends lost 7 bases and 2 bases respectively, with 8 bases between them. The CDR3 has 11 amino acids. CDR3 nucleotide sequence: TGCAGTGTAATGCGGCAAGAGACCCAGTACTTC. This translates into CSVMRQETQYF.

This clone was observed a few times. The V gene is TRBV6-4, the J gene TRBJ1-2; D gene ambiguous. The V end was cut by 0 bases, the J end by 4 bases, with 9 bases between. The CDR3 runs to 14 residues. Germline V lookup: CDR1 MRHNA, CDR2 SNTAGT. CDR3 residues: CASSDSPERYGYTF. CDR3 coding DNA: TGTGCCAGCAGTGACTCGCCCGAACGCTATGGCTACACCTTC.

The chain is built from TRBV7-9 and TRBJ1-1; D uncertain. Per the germline V gene, CDR1 is SEHNR and CDR2 is FQNEAQ (reference sequence). V dropped 8 bases and J dropped 10 bases, with 17 bases sitting between them. CDR3 size: 12 residues. This CDR3 is CASAAIVDGAFF. CDR3 coding DNA: TGTGCCAGCGCCGCCATCGTGGATGGAGCTTTCTTT.

The chain combines TRBV5-1 with TRBJ1-4; tentatively, D is TRBD1 (5 bases). V was cut by 0 bases and J by 1 base, with 7 bases left in between. Looked up from germline, CDR1 is SGHRS and CDR2 is YFSETQ. The CDR3 spans 15 residues. The CDR3 sequence is CASSLAGGTNEKLFF. The CDR3 region has the DNA TGCGCCAGCAGCTTGGCGGGGGGAACTAATGAAAAACTGTTTTTT.

The chain carries TRBV19 and TRBJ2-1; D is unresolved. The V gene's germline CDR1 is LNHDA and CDR2 SQIVND (reference sequence). V was cut by 3 bases and J by 0 bases, with 6 bases left in between. The CDR3 length is 14 residues. The DNA of the CDR3 is TGTGCCAGTAGTATGTGGGGCTCCTACAATGAGCAGTTCTTC. It encodes CASSMWGSYNEQFF.

In DNA, the CDR3 is TGCAGCTACAGGTGGGGGGCGAATGAGCAGTTCTTC. Residues: CSYRWGANEQFF. This chain connects TRBV29-1 to TRBJ2-1, with D possibly being TRBD1 or TRBD2 (6 bases each). The CDR3 is made up of 12 amino acids. Trimming left V 8 bases short and J 7 bases short, with 15 bases between. CDR1 is SQVTM, CDR2 ANQGSEA, per germline.

This rearrangement joins TRBV18 to TRBJ2-5, with D maybe TRBD2 (5 bases). The CDR3 is 14 amino acids. CDR1 and CDR2 from the germline V gene are KGHSH and LQKENI. V was trimmed by 1 base and J by 4 bases, leaving 10 bases between them. The CDR3 DNA is TGTGCCAGCTCACCACGAGAGGGCCGAGAGACCCAGTACTTC. This translates into CASSPREGRETQYF.

This chain links TRBV5-1 with TRBJ2-7; TRBD1 matches at 8 bases. The junction had 5 bases not matched to a gene; V was cut back by 0 bases and J by 6 bases. Germline CDR1 and CDR2: SGHRS and YFSETQ. The CDR3 sequence is 14 residues long. The CDR3 DNA reads TGCGCCAGCAGCTTGGCCGGGACAGGTATCGAGCAGTACTTC. Its translation: CASSLAGTGIEQYF.

This chain connects TRBV30 to TRBJ1-1; D perhaps matches TRBD1 (5 bases). The length of the CDR3 is 14 residues. Per germline, CDR1 GTSNPN and CDR2 SVGIG (reference sequence). The V end was cut by 4 bases, the J end by 7 bases, with 19 bases between. CDR3 sequence (DNA): TGTGCCTGGACCCTCTGGGAGGGTAGGGGTGAAGCTTTCTTT. It encodes CAWTLWEGRGEAFF.

The gene calls are TRBV6-5 and TRBJ2-5; the D gene is possibly TRBD1 (6 bases). The CDR3 has 15 residues. Germline CDR1 and CDR2: MNHEY and SVGAGI. V was cut by 10 bases and J by 4 bases, with 22 bases left in between. CDR3 sequence reads: CAITSLWGQRETQYF. The CDR3 DNA sequence: TGTGCCATCACTAGTTTGTGGGGGCAAAGAGAGACCCAGTACTTC.

This rearrangement joins TRBV29-1 to TRBJ1-4; 8 bases are shared with TRBD1. The CDR3 loop spans 13 amino acids. Germline values: CDR1 SQVTM, CDR2 ANQGSEA. Trimming at V came to 4 bases and at J to 3 bases, leaving 1 base not matched to a gene. The CDR3 reads CSVAGQANEKLFF. The CDR3 region has the DNA TGCAGCGTTGCGGGACAGGCTAATGAAAAACTGTTTTTT.

This sequence joins TRBV11-1 and TRBJ2-7; D ambiguous. The germline V gene encodes CDR1 SGHAT and CDR2 FQDESV (reference sequence). The length of the CDR3 is 14 residues. The V and J ends lost 1 base and 3 bases respectively, with 10 bases between them. CDR3 protein: CASSLVAGGYEQYF. The CDR3 DNA sequence: TGTGCCAGCAGCTTAGTAGCAGGCGGCTACGAGCAGTACTTC.

This clone has only a few counts. The chain recombines TRBV2 with TRBJ1-1; D is perhaps TRBD1 (5 bases). Trimming cost V 7 bases and J 0 bases, with 9 bases left between them. Per germline, CDR1 SNHLY and CDR2 FYNNEI. This CDR3 is 13 amino acids long. CDR3 amino acids: CASTRDLNTEAFF. The CDR3 DNA reads TGTGCCAGCACTAGGGACTTGAACACTGAAGCTTTCTTT.

This chain connects TRBV19 to TRBJ1-2; 7 positions agree with TRBD1. After removal of 3 bases from V and 4 bases from J, the junction contained 11 bases not matched to a gene. Germline CDR1 and CDR2: LNHDA and SQIVND (reference sequence). The CDR3 loop spans 16 amino acids. In DNA, the CDR3 is TGTGCCAGTAGTATCCCCGGGACAGAAGTCGGCTATGGCTACACCTTC. This translates into CASSIPGTEVGYGYTF. Based on the CDR3 plus reference TRBV19 and TRBJ1-2, the full variable domain is DGGITQSPKYLFRKEGQNVTLSCEQNLNHDAMYWYRQDPGQGLRLIYYSQIVNDFQKGDIAEGYSVSREKKESFPLTVTSAQKNPTAFYLCASSIPGTEVGYGYTFGSGTRLTVV.

This clone was recorded once. The chain combines TRBV7-9 with TRBJ2-3; 9 bases map to TRBD2. J gave up 2 bases and V 3 bases, and 6 bases lay outside the gene matches. The CDR3 covers 16 residues. Germline CDR1 SEHNR, CDR2 FQNEAQ (reference sequence). Here the CDR3 reads CASSLRGGEHTDTQYF. CDR3 nucleotide sequence: TGTGCCAGCAGCTTGCGGGGGGGCGAACACACAGATACGCAGTATTTT.

This clone showed up just once. The chain uses TRBV30 and TRBJ1-2, with 8 positions matching TRBD1. The CDR3 runs 14 residues. The V gene end was trimmed by 3 bases and the J gene end by 4 bases; junction bases not matched to a gene: 7. The V gene's germline CDR1 is GTSNPN and CDR2 SVGIG (reference sequence). CDR3 sequence (DNA): TGTGCCTGGAGCCGTAACAGGGGGGGCTATGGCTACACCTTC. This sequence encodes CAWSRNRGGYGYTF.

V usage is TRBV21-1 and J usage is TRBJ1-4. TRBV21-1 is tagged as a pseudogene. The CDR3 length is 9 residues. The CDR3 loop reads CASNEKLFF. CDR3 bases: TGTGCCAGCAACGAAAAACTGTTTTTT.

This chain uses TRBV6-1 with TRBJ1-2, with unresolved D. Germline loops: CDR1 MNHNS, CDR2 SASEGT. The CDR3 is made up of 13 amino acids. Between the trimmed V and J ends, which lost 5 bases and 4 bases, there was a span of 11 bases. The CDR3 reads CASSPKARYGYTF. DNA of the CDR3: TGTGCCAGCAGTCCTAAAGCCCGCTATGGCTACACCTTC.

This clone was seen a few times. The chain recombines TRBV14 with TRBJ1-6; perhaps TRBD1 as D (6 bases). Deletions cut 4 bases from V and 7 bases from J, with 14 bases between. The V gene's germline CDR1 is SGHDN and CDR2 FVKESK. This CDR3 comprises 15 residues. The CDR3 coding sequence is TGTGCCAGCAGCCCCTGGGGGCAAGGGAATTCACCCCTCCACTTT. Its protein is CASSPWGQGNSPLHF.

The chain has TRBV5-1 and TRBJ1-3; D not certain. V was trimmed by 0 bases and J by 4 bases, leaving 11 bases between them. The CDR3 totals 15 residues. Germline CDR1 and CDR2: SGHRS and YFSETQ. The DNA of the CDR3 is TGCGCCAGCAGCTTGGGTCCCACTAGAGGAAACACCATATATTTT. Translating it yields CASSLGPTRGNTIYF. Variable domain in full (rest from reference TRBV5-1 and TRBJ1-3): KAGVTQTPRYLIKTRGQQVTLSCSPISGHRSVSWYQQTPGQGLQFLFEYFSETQRNKGNFPGRFSGRQFSNSRSEMNVSTLELGDSALYLCASSLGPTRGNTIYFGEGSWLTVV.

The J gene is TRBJ2-1, the V gene TRBV27, with TRBD1 matching 8 bases. CDR3 length: 13 residues. The junction had 11 bases not matched to a gene; V was cut back by 3 bases and J by 16 bases. The germline V gene encodes CDR1 MNHEY and CDR2 SMNVEV (reference sequence). The chain's CDR3 is CASSFHGQGSAFF. CDR3 coding DNA: TGTGCCAGCAGTTTCCACGGACAGGGATCGGCATTCTTC.

The chain combines TRBV25-1 with TRBJ2-7; D gene ambiguous. V was shortened by 6 bases and J by 0 bases, with 15 bases between the two germline ends. The CDR3 totals 15 residues. From germline, CDR1 is MGHDK and CDR2 SYGVNS. CDR3 region: CASSDSAARSYEQYF. CDR3 nucleotides: TGTGCCAGCAGCGACTCCGCAGCGCGCTCCTACGAGCAGTACTTC.

This clone was seen only a few times. The chain recombines TRBV28 with TRBJ1-2; 9 bases align to TRBD1. V trimming: 9 bases; J trimming: 6 bases; junction bases outside the gene matches: 8. This CDR3 region has 13 residues. Looked up from germline, CDR1 is MDHEN and CDR2 is SYDVKM. CDR3 protein: CASYTTGGHGYTF. The CDR3 nucleotides are TGTGCCAGTTATACTACAGGGGGCCATGGCTACACCTTC.

CDR3 in DNA: TGTGCCAGCAGCTTAGGGGGGAACCATTACAATGAGCAGTTCTTC. This encodes CASSLGGNHYNEQFF. The chain combines TRBV11-1 with TRBJ2-1; D may correspond to TRBD1 or TRBD2 (5 bases each). CDR1 is SGHAT, CDR2 FQDESV, per germline (reference sequence). Deletions cut 1 base from V and 4 bases from J, with 11 bases between. The CDR3 sequence is 15 residues long.

This clone was counted between two and nine times. The V call is TRBV7-8, the J call TRBJ1-5, with a tentative D call TRBD1 (5 bases). Trimming removed 0 bases at V and 5 bases at J, with 20 bases between. The CDR3 is made up of 18 amino acids. From germline, CDR1 is SGHVS and CDR2 FQNEAQ. CDR3 sequence: CASSLARAGLGRDQPQHF. The CDR3, as DNA: TGTGCCAGCAGCTTAGCGAGGGCAGGGCTTGGCCGGGATCAGCCCCAGCATTTT.

V gene TRBV4-1 combines with J gene TRBJ2-5; 9 nucleotides line up with TRBD1. The CDR3 contains 12 residues. CDR1 and CDR2 (germline): MGHRA, YSYEKL. V was clipped by 6 bases and J by 4 bases; unmatched bases: 0. For the CDR3, the DNA is TGCGCCAGCAGGGGACAGGGAGAGACCCAGTACTTC. Encoded protein: CASRGQGETQYF.

The J gene is TRBJ2-5, the V gene TRBV9; D is unclear. The germline CDR1 and CDR2 sequences are SGDLS and YYNGEE. Trimming left V 0 bases short and J 2 bases short, with 8 bases between. The CDR3 has 14 amino acids. The CDR3 DNA reads as TGTGCCAGCAGCGTAGGGTCAAGGCAAGAGACCCAGTACTTC. Translated: CASSVGSRQETQYF.

The V gene is TRBV5-1, the J gene TRBJ1-3, with D possibly being TRBD1 (5 bases). Germline CDR1 and CDR2: SGHRS and YFSETQ. The CDR3 is 15 residues long. Trimming shortened V by 0 bases and J by 2 bases, and 9 bases separated the two germline ends. This CDR3 is CASSLAGATGNTIYF. CDR3 in DNA: TGCGCCAGCAGCTTGGCCGGGGCAACTGGAAACACCATATATTTT.

V and J are TRBV5-1 and TRBJ2-7; no clear D gene. With 1 base removed from V and 0 bases from J, the gap between germline ends came to 14 bases. Germline CDR1 is SGHRS and CDR2 is YFSETQ. The CDR3 extends over 16 amino acids. CDR3 nucleotide sequence: TGCGCCAGCAGCTTGAAGTCGGTTGGAAGCTCCTACGAGCAGTACTTC. Translation: CASSLKSVGSSYEQYF.

This clone was seen once. The genes are TRBV7-9 and TRBJ1-1; TRBD1 matches 7 bases. The CDR3 is made up of 15 amino acids. Germline trimming cut 5 bases from V and 0 bases from J; bases unmatched to any gene: 6. Germline lookup yields CDR1 SEHNR and CDR2 FQNEAQ (reference sequence). The CDR3 region has the DNA TGTGCCAGCAGCGCTCTGACAGGGATGAACACTGAAGCTTTCTTT. This codes for CASSALTGMNTEAFF.

The rearrangement links TRBV5-1 to TRBJ1-1; D remains ambiguous. From germline, CDR1 is SGHRS and CDR2 YFSETQ. Trimming stripped 6 bases from V and 1 base from J, with 19 bases between. This CDR3 contains 16 residues. CDR3 nucleotides: TGCGCCAGCAAGGAGCAGTGGGGTTCTTCGAACACTGAAGCTTTCTTT. This sequence encodes CASKEQWGSSNTEAFF.